The T cell receptor beta chain under discussion was sequenced for a study of T cells after posttransplantation cyclophosphamide. Study-wide results and limits: Later post-transplant blood repertoires were often dominated by donor CD8+ memory clones. TRB overlap between skin or GI tissue T cells and blood was limited.

With regard to this clone: As yet, its antigen is unknown.

Trimming left V 4 bases short and J 3 bases short, with 12 bases between. This CDR3 has 14 amino acids. Germline-derived CDR1 and CDR2 are SGHRS and YFSETQ. Control samples came 1 year after myeloablative marrow transplants with methotrexate plus calcineurin inhibitor. Repertoires were generated with immunoSEQ multiplex PCR, while TCRdb's copy carries only in-frame clones and drops some. The sample holds about 24,000 clones, about 90% seen once. The receptor was isolated from a female patient aged 50-59 years who received an allogeneic stem cell transplant from an unrelated donor, was CMV-positive, and had chronic GVHD only. The graft donor may have given rise to some T cells. Sample: PBMCs, taken after an allogeneic stem cell transplant with a calcineurin inhibitor and methotrexate. The gene calls are TRBV5-1 and TRBJ2-3; perhaps TRBD1 as D (5 bases). CDR3 nucleotide sequence: TGCGCCAGCAGCGCCCAGGGTCGTACAGATACGCAGTATTTT. This translates into CASSAQGRTDTQYF.